This TCR beta chain was sequenced in a study of blood T cell repertoires in COVID-19. Generated by immunoSEQ multiplex PCR, the TCRdb table keeps only in-frame clones and is missing some. Among 270,000 or so clones listed, approximately 80% were seen once. The sample holds a few counts of this clone. The CDR3 extends over 14 amino acids. Germline lookup yields CDR1 SGHTA and CDR2 FQGTGA. V shed 3 bases, J shed 4 bases, and the junction held 3 bases outside the gene matches. The sequencing sample was made of peripheral blood. The chain is built from TRBV7-3 and TRBJ2-3; 8 nucleotides line up with TRBD2. The source is a human donor in a cohort sampled during active COVID-19. CDR3 in amino acids: CASSFGGRSDTQYF. Here the CDR3 DNA reads TGTGCCAGCAGCTTCGGCGGGAGGTCAGATACGCAGTATTTT.